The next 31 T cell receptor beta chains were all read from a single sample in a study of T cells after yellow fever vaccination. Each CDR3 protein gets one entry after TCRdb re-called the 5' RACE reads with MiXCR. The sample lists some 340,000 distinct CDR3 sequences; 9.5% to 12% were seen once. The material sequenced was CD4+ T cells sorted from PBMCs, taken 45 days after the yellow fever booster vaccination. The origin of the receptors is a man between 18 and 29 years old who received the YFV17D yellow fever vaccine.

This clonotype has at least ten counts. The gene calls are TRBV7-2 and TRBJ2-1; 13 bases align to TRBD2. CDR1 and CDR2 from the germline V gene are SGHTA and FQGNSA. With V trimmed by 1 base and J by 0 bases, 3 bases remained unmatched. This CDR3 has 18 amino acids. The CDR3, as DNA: TGTGCCAGCAGCTTAGATCGGACTAGCGGGGGCTCCTACAATGAGCAGTTCTTC. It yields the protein CASSLDRTSGGSYNEQFF.

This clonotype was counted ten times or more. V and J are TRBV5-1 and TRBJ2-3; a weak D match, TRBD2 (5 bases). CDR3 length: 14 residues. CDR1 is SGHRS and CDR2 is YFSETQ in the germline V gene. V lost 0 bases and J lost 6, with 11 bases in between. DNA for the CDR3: TGCGCCAGCAGCTTGGACCCGGGAACGGATACGCAGTATTTT. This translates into CASSLDPGTDTQYF.

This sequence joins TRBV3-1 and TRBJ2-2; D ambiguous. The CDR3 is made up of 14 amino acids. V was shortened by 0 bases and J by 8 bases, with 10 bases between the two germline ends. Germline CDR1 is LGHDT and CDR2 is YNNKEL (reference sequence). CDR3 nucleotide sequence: TGTGCCAGCAGCCAAGACGGACGGGCGGGGGAGCTGTTTTTT. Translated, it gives CASSQDGRAGELFF.

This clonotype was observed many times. Here the CDR3 DNA reads TGTGCCAGCAGCTTGGAGAAGGCCGGATTCGATAGATATGGCTACACCTTC. It specifies CASSLEKAGFDRYGYTF. The chain has TRBV5-6 and TRBJ1-2; no clear D gene. CDR3 length: 17 amino acids. Per the germline V gene, CDR1 is SGHDT and CDR2 is YYEEEE. The V and J ends lost 0 bases and 5 bases respectively, with 20 bases between them.

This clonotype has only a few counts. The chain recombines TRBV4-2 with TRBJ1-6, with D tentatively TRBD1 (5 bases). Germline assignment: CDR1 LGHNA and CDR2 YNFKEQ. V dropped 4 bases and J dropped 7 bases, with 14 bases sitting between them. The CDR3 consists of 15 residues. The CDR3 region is CASSPTGARNSPLHF. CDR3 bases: TGTGCCAGCAGCCCAACCGGGGCTCGGAATTCACCCCTCCACTTT.

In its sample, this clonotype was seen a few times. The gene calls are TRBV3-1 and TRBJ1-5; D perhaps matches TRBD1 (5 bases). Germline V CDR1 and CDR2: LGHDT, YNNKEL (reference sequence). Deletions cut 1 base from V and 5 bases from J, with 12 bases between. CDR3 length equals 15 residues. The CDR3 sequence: CASSQGGGVDQPQHF. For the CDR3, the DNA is TGTGCCAGCAGCCAAGGGGGAGGGGTCGATCAGCCCCAGCATTTT.

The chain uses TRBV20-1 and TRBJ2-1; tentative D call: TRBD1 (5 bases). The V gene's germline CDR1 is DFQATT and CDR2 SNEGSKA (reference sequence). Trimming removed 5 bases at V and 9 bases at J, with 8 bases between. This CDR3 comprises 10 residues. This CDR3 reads CSAVRGEQFF. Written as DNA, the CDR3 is TGCAGTGCTGTTAGGGGTGAGCAGTTCTTC.

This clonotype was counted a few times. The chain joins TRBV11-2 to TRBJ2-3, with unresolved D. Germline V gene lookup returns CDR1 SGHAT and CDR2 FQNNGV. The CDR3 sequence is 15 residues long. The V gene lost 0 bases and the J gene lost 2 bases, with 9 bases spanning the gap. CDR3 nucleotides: TGTGCCAGCAGCTTAGAGGCCCCATACACAGATACGCAGTATTTT. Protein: CASSLEAPYTDTQYF.

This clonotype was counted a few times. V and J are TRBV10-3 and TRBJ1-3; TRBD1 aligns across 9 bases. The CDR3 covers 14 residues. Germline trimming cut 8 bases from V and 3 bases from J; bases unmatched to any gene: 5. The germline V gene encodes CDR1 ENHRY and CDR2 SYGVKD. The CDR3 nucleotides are TGTGCCATCGGAGGGACAGGGAGTGGAAACACCATATATTTT. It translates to CAIGGTGSGNTIYF.

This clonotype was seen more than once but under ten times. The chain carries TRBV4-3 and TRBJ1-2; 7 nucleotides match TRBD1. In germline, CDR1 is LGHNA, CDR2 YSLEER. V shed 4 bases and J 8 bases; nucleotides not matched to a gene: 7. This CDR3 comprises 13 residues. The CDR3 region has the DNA TGCGCCAGCAGCCGAGACAGGGTTTCGGGCTACACCTTC. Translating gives CASSRDRVSGYTF.

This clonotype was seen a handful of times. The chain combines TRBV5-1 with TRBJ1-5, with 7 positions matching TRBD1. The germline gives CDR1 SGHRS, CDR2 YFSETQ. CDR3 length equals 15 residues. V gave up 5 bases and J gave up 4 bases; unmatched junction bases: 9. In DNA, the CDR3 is TGCGCCAGCAGGCCCGGGACAGAATCGAATCAGCCCCAGCATTTT. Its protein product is CASRPGTESNQPQHF.

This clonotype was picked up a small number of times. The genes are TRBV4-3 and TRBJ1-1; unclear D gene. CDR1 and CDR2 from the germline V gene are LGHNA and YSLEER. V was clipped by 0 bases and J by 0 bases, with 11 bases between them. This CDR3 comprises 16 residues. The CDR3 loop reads CASSQDLLRVNTEAFF. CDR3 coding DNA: TGCGCCAGCAGCCAAGATCTTTTACGGGTGAACACTGAAGCTTTCTTT.

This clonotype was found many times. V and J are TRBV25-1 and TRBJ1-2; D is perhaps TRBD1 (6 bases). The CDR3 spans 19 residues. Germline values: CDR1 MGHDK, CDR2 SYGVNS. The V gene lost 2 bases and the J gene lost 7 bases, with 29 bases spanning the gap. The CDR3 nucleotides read TGTGCCAGCAGTGAACGGGGGCCGACCGTTCAGGGCTGGAGGGTTGGCTACACCTTC. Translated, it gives CASSERGPTVQGWRVGYTF.

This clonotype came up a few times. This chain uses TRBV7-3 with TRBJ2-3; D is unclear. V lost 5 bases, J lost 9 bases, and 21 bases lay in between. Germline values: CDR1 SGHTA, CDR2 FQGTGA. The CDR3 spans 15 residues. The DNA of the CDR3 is TGTGCCAGCAGCCCCCTAGTGGACCGCGCCGCAACGCAGTATTTT. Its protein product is CASSPLVDRAATQYF.

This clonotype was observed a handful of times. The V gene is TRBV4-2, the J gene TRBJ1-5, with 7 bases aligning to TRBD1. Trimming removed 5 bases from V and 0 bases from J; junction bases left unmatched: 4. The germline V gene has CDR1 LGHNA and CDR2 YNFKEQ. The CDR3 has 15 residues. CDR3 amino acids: CASSRGTVSNQPQHF. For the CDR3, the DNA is TGTGCCAGCAGCAGGGGGACAGTTAGCAATCAGCCCCAGCATTTT.

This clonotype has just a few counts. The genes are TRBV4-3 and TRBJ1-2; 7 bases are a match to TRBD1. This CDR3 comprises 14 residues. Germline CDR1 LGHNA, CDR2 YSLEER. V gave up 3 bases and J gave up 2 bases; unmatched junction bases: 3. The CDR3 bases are TGCGCCAGCAGCCATGACAGGGTCAACTATGGCTACACCTTC. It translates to CASSHDRVNYGYTF.

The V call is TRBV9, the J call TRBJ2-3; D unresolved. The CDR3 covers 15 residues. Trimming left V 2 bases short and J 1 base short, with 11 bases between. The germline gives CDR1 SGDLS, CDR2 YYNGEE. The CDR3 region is CASSVSGFGTDTQYF. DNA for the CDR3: TGTGCCAGCAGCGTTTCCGGGTTTGGCACAGATACGCAGTATTTT.

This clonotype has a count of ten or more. The CDR3 region is CSARTRGDGEAFF. The CDR3 DNA follows: TGCAGTGCTCGCACTCGGGGGGACGGTGAAGCTTTCTTT. The gene calls are TRBV20-1 and TRBJ1-1, with D possibly TRBD1 on 5 matching bases. Germline V gene data show CDR1 as DFQATT and CDR2 as SNEGSKA (reference sequence). V dropped 5 bases and J dropped 7 bases, with 17 bases sitting between them. The CDR3 runs to 13 residues.

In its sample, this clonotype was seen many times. The CDR3 region has the DNA TGCAGTGCCACAGGGGAATGGGGTGAAAAACTGTTTTTT. Amino acids: CSATGEWGEKLFF. The rearrangement joins TRBV20-1 to TRBJ1-4, with 7 nucleotides matching TRBD1. The germline gives CDR1 DFQATT, CDR2 SNEGSKA (reference sequence). V was pared by 6 bases and J by 7 bases, with 8 bases of the junction left unmatched. The CDR3 covers 13 residues.

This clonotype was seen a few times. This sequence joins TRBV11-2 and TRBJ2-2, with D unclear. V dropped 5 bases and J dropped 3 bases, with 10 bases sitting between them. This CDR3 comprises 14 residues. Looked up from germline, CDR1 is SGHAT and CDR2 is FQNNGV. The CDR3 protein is CASSPAWDTGELFF. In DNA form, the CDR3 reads TGTGCCAGCAGCCCGGCGTGGGACACCGGGGAGCTGTTTTTT.

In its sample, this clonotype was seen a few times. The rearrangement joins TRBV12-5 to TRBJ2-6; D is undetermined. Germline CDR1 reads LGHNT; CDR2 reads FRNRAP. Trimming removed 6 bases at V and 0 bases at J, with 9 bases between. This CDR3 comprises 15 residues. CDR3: CASGRRSSGANVLTF. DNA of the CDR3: TGTGCTAGTGGCCGCAGGTCCTCTGGGGCCAACGTCCTGACTTTC.

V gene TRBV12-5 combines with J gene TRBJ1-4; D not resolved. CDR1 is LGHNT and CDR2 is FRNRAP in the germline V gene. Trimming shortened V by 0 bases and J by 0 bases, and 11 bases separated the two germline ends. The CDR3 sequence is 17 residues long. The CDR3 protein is CASGLVLTGATNEKLFF. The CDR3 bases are TGTGCTAGTGGTTTGGTACTTACTGGTGCAACTAATGAAAAACTGTTTTTT.

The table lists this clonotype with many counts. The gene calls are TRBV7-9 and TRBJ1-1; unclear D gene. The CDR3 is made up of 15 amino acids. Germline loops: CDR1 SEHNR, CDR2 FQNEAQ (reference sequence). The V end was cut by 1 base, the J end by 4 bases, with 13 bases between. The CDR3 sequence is CASSLVSGSTTEAFF. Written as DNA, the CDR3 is TGTGCCAGCAGCTTAGTGTCCGGGAGTACCACTGAAGCTTTCTTT.

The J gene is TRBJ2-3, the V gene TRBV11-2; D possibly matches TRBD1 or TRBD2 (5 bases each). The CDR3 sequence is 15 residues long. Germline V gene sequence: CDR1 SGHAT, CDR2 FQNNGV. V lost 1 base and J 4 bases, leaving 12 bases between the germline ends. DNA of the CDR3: TGTGCCAGCAGCTTAGCGGGGCCACCCGCAGATACGCAGTATTTT. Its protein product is CASSLAGPPADTQYF.

DNA for the CDR3: TGTGCCAGCAGCTTAGGGTGGCAGGGAAGGTCTGGGGCCAACGTCCTGACTTTC. Protein sequence: CASSLGWQGRSGANVLTF. This chain connects TRBV7-8 to TRBJ2-6, with D possibly matching TRBD1 (5 bases). The CDR3 is 18 residues long. Trimming stripped 1 base from V and 1 base from J, with 14 bases between. Germline CDR1 SGHVS, CDR2 FQNEAQ.

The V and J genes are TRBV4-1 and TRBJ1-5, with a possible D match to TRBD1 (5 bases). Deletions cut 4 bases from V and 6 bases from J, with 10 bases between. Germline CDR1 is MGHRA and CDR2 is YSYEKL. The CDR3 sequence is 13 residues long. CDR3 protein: CASSRQRGQPQHF. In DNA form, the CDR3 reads TGCGCCAGCAGCCGCCAGAGGGGTCAGCCCCAGCATTTT.

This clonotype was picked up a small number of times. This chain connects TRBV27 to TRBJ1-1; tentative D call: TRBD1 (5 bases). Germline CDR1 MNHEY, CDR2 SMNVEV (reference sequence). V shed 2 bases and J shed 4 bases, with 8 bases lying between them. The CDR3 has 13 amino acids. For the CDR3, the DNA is TGTGCCAGCAGTTTACTAGGGACCACTGAAGCTTTCTTT. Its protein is CASSLLGTTEAFF.

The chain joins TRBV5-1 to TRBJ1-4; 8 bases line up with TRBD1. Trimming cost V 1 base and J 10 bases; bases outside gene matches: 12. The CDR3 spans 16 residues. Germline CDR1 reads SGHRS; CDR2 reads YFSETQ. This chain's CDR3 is CASSLTPGQATGKLFF. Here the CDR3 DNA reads TGCGCCAGCAGCTTGACTCCGGGACAGGCAACTGGAAAACTGTTTTTT. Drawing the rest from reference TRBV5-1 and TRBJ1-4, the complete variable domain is KAGVTQTPRYLIKTRGQQVTLSCSPISGHRSVSWYQQTPGQGLQFLFEYFSETQRNKGNFPGRFSGRQFSNSRSEMNVSTLELGDSALYLCASSLTPGQATGKLFFGSGTQLSVL.

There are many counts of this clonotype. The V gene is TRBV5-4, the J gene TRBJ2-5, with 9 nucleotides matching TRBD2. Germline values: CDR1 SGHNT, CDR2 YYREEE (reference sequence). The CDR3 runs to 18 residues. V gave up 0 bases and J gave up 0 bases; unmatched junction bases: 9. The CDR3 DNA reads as TGTGCCAGCAGCTTGGCCCCAGGGCTAGCGGGGTACCAAGAGACCCAGTACTTC. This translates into CASSLAPGLAGYQETQYF. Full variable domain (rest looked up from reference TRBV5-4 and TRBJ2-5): ETGVTQSPTHLIKTRGQQVTLRCSSQSGHNTVSWYQQALGQGPQFIFQYYREEENGRGNFPPRFSGLQFPNYSSELNVNALELDDSALYLCASSLAPGLAGYQETQYFGPGTRLLVL.

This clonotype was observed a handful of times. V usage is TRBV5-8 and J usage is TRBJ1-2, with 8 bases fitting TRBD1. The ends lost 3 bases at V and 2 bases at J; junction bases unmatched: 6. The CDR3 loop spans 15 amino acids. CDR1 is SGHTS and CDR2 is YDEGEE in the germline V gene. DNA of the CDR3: TGTGCCAGCAGCTGGGGGGACAGGCCAAACTATGGCTACACCTTC. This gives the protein CASSWGDRPNYGYTF.

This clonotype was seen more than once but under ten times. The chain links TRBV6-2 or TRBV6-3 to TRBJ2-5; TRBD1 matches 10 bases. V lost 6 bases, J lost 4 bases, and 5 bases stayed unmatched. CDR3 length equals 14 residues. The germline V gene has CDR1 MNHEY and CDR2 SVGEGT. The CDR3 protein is CASRPTGGGETQYF. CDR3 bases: TGTGCCAGCAGGCCGACAGGGGGCGGAGAGACCCAGTACTTC.